This T cell receptor beta chain was documented in a study of Graves' ophthalmopathy and Graves' hyperthyroidism. Across the study: Peripheral blood was obtained at first diagnosis, ahead of any treatment.

This CDR3 has 14 residues. Germline assignment: CDR1 DFQATT and CDR2 SNEGSKA (reference sequence). V was cut by 0 bases and J by 4 bases, with 12 bases left in between. The sample holds many counts of this clonotype. If no ophthalmopathy appeared within 18 months of follow-up, hyperthyroidism was termed stable. Thyroid ultrasound, orbital computed tomography, TRAb, serum thyroxine and clinical symptoms formed the basis of diagnosis. Transcripts of RNA were the source for amplifying TCR beta CDR3 regions. Second-round multiplex PCR came after a first-round RT-PCR that employed HTBI primers. MiXCR, run by TCRdb on the multiplex PCR reads, gives a single entry per CDR3 protein. The data hold around 400,000 distinct CDR3 sequences, with 21% observed a single time.

The specimen sequenced was peripheral blood. The clonotype was recovered from a woman between 18 and 29 years old with stable Graves' hyperthyroidism. This sequence joins TRBV20-1 and TRBJ2-5, with D possibly being TRBD1 (6 bases). The CDR3 DNA follows: TGCAGTGCTAGAGATTTCCAGGGGCGAGAGACCCAGTACTTC. Encoded protein: CSARDFQGRETQYF.